One and the same sample provided the 9 T cell receptor beta chains below, sequenced in a study of glioma-infiltrating T cells after dendritic cell vaccination. Produced via immunoSEQ multiplex PCR; TCRdb's table is partial and in-frame only. The sample consists of 40,000 or so clones, almost 85% of them appearing once. The source was blood, collected before dendritic cell vaccination. The source of these receptors is a human donor with glioblastoma.

This clone was counted only a few times. This sequence joins TRBV4-3 and TRBJ1-2, with a possible D match to TRBD1 (5 bases). The CDR3 is 15 residues long. V lost 3 bases to trimming and J lost 0 bases, with 11 bases between them. Germline lookup yields CDR1 LGHNA and CDR2 YSLEER. The CDR3 loop reads CASSQEETANYGYTF. Here the CDR3 DNA reads TGCGCCAGCAGCCAGGAAGAGACAGCTAACTATGGCTACACCTTC.

V is TRBV28 and J is TRBJ1-2; D uncertain. Trimming took 6 bases from V and 1 from J, leaving 12 bases between them. Per the germline V gene, CDR1 is MDHEN and CDR2 is SYDVKM. The length of the CDR3 is 14 residues. CDR3 protein: CASRSVPVNYGYTF. In DNA form, the CDR3 reads TGTGCCAGCAGGTCGGTACCCGTTAACTATGGCTACACCTTC.

This clone was seen a single time. This chain links TRBV19 with TRBJ1-1; maybe TRBD1 (5 bases). V lost 7 bases and J 1 base, leaving 19 bases between the germline ends. The CDR3 length is 16 residues. Germline CDR1 reads LNHDA; CDR2 reads SQIVND (reference sequence). The chain's CDR3 is CASTSLGRGRNTEAFF. The CDR3, as DNA: TGTGCCAGTACCTCCCTAGGGAGGGGAAGGAACACTGAAGCTTTCTTT.

The rearrangement links TRBV30 to TRBJ1-2, with D possibly being TRBD1 (5 bases). CDR1 is GTSNPN and CDR2 is SVGIG in the germline V gene (reference sequence). Trimming left V 1 base short and J 4 bases short, with 16 bases between. The CDR3 has 15 residues. The CDR3 here is CAWSGFMGQGYGYTF. CDR3 in DNA: TGTGCCTGGAGTGGGTTTATGGGTCAGGGCTATGGCTACACCTTC.

This clone was observed a single time. J is TRBJ2-1 and V is TRBV5-1; 8 bases align to TRBD2. Germline lookup yields CDR1 SGHRS and CDR2 YFSETQ. The V and J ends lost 4 bases and 10 bases, in that order; junction bases with no gene match: 13. This CDR3 has 15 residues. The CDR3 DNA reads TGCGCCAGCAGCCCCGGGGGGCCCGGGGGGGGCGAGCAGTTCTTC. This sequence encodes CASSPGGPGGGEQFF.

V and J are TRBV7-2 and TRBJ2-3; TRBD2 is a possible D gene (6 bases). The V gene lost 5 bases and the J gene lost 3 bases, with 15 bases spanning the gap. The germline CDR1 and CDR2 sequences are SGHTA and FQGNSA. The CDR3 sequence is 15 residues long. CDR3: CASSQLGGTTDTQYF. The CDR3 DNA reads as TGTGCCAGCAGCCAACTTGGGGGGACGACAGATACGCAGTATTTT.

This chain connects TRBV6-1 to TRBJ2-2; 12 bases fit TRBD2. The CDR3 is 15 residues long. V was clipped by 6 bases and J by 7 bases; unmatched bases: 6. The germline V gene has CDR1 MNHNS and CDR2 SASEGT. The CDR3 sequence is CASSGTSGGIGELFF. In DNA, the CDR3 is TGTGCCAGCAGCGGTACTAGCGGGGGGATCGGGGAGCTGTTTTTT.

This chain links TRBV5-8 with TRBJ2-1; TRBD2 aligns across 12 bases. The V segment lost 0 bases and the J segment 15 bases; nucleotides outside the gene matches: 7. The CDR3 extends over 14 amino acids. Germline CDR1 reads SGHTS; CDR2 reads YDEGEE. CDR3 DNA sequence: TGTGCCAGCAGCTTGGATCTAGCGGGGGGGCGTGGGTTCTTC. Amino acids: CASSLDLAGGRGFF.

The V call is TRBV2, the J call TRBJ1-5; tentative D call: TRBD1 (6 bases). V was shortened by 2 bases and J by 7 bases, with 15 bases between the two germline ends. This CDR3 comprises 15 residues. Germline CDR1 is SNHLY and CDR2 is FYNNEI. CDR3 DNA sequence: TGTGCCAGCAGTGAATTAGGGGGTACAAGCCAGCCCCAGCATTTT. Its translation is CASSELGGTSQPQHF.